A single sample is the source of the 20 T cell receptor beta chains below, sequenced in a study of T cells in Graves' hyperthyroidism and ophthalmopathy (dated by TCRdb to between 2018 and 2020). Libraries were made using multiplex PCR. These reads were obtained on an Illumina HiSeq 2000. The TCR beta CDR3 regions were amplified from the RNA transcripts. The first round of RT-PCR for the TCR CDR3 was performed with the HTBI primer set and the Qiagen OneStep RT-PCR kit. TCRdb's own reprocessing of the public reads used fastp at Q25 and MiXCR and kept productive beta chains. Records with the same CDR3 protein are collapsed into one entry carrying the most frequent genes and DNA. The sample records around 440,000 distinct CDR3 sequences, 15% to 18% of which are singletons. The ten biggest clones cover 11% to 15% of the sample. Sequences were obtained from blood. The source is a woman under 30 with Graves' hyperthyroidism.

This clonotype has more than one count but fewer than ten. The chain recombines TRBV11-3 with TRBJ2-1, with 9 bases aligning to TRBD1. Germline V gene data show CDR1 as SGHNT and CDR2 as YENEEA. J gave up 6 bases and V 3 bases, and 9 bases lay outside the gene matches. The CDR3 extends over 16 amino acids. The CDR3 region has the DNA TGTGCCAGCAGCTTCACCGGGACAGGGATAACCAATGAGCAGTTCTTC. Translating it yields CASSFTGTGITNEQFF.

J is TRBJ2-2 and V is TRBV6-1, with 11 bases matching TRBD2. The CDR3 extends over 15 amino acids. J was trimmed by 5 bases and V by 5 bases; bases with no gene match: 4. Germline-derived CDR1 and CDR2 are MNHNS and SASEGT. CDR3 in DNA: TGTGCCAGCAGTAATAGCGGGGGGGCGACCGGGGAGCTGTTTTTT. Amino acids: CASSNSGGATGELFF.

This clonotype was recorded many times. The chain joins TRBV2 to TRBJ1-2; D gene unclear. V dropped 6 bases and J dropped 4 bases, with 15 bases sitting between them. CDR3 length: 14 amino acids. Germline values: CDR1 SNHLY, CDR2 FYNNEI. The CDR3 protein is CASRDDIAGYGYTF. DNA for the CDR3: TGTGCCAGCAGAGACGACATCGCGGGCTATGGCTACACCTTC. Based on the CDR3 plus reference TRBV2 and TRBJ1-2, the full variable domain is EPEVTQTPSHQVTQMGQEVILRCVPISNHLYFYWYRQILGQKVEFLVSFYNNEISEKSEIFDDQFSVERPDGSNFTLKIRSTKLEDSAMYFCASRDDIAGYGYTFGSGTRLTVV.

This clonotype was seen more than once but under ten times. The genes are TRBV7-2 and TRBJ1-5, with 8 positions matching TRBD1. J lost 11 bases, V lost 4 bases, and 19 bases had no gene match. Germline assignment: CDR1 SGHTA and CDR2 FQGNSA. The CDR3 runs to 17 residues. The CDR3 region has the DNA TGTGCCAGCAGCTCGTTCGGGACAGGCCCTCCCCGAGGGGCCCAGCATTTT. This encodes CASSSFGTGPPRGAQHF.

This clonotype occurred many times. The genes are TRBV20-1 and TRBJ2-3; 8 nucleotides agree with TRBD1. J lost 2 bases, V lost 7 bases, and 8 bases had no gene match. This CDR3 region has 14 residues. Germline assignment: CDR1 DFQATT and CDR2 SNEGSKA (reference sequence). The CDR3 loop is CSVPDRAYTDTQYF. CDR3 DNA: TGCAGTGTTCCGGACAGGGCCTACACAGATACGCAGTATTTT.

This chain uses TRBV5-5 with TRBJ1-1; 10 nucleotides align to TRBD1. With V trimmed by 4 bases and J by 4 bases, 7 bases remained unmatched. The germline V gene encodes CDR1 SGHKS and CDR2 YYEKEE (reference sequence). CDR3 length: 15 residues. The DNA of the CDR3 is TGTGCCAGCAGCACCGACAGGGGGCCGGCCACTGAAGCTTTCTTT. Translated: CASSTDRGPATEAFF. Variable domain in full (rest from reference TRBV5-5 and TRBJ1-1): DAGVTQSPTHLIKTRGQQVTLRCSPISGHKSVSWYQQVLGQGPQFIFQYYEKEERGRGNFPDRFSARQFPNYSSELNVNALLLGDSALYLCASSTDRGPATEAFFGQGTRLTVV.

The sample holds a few counts of this clonotype. This rearrangement joins TRBV9 to TRBJ2-1; TRBD2 matches at 7 bases. The CDR3 sequence is 15 residues long. V was clipped by 3 bases and J by 0 bases; unmatched bases: 3. CDR1 SGDLS and CDR2 YYNGEE come from the germline V gene. CDR3 DNA: TGTGCCAGCAGCGGGGGAGGGAGCTCCTACAATGAGCAGTTCTTC. Its translation is CASSGGGSSYNEQFF.

The chain carries TRBV7-2 and TRBJ1-6, with TRBD1 as a possible D gene (5 bases). Trimming took off 5 bases at V and 8 bases at J, with 13 bases between the two ends. Germline CDR1 SGHTA, CDR2 FQGNSA. The CDR3 is made up of 14 amino acids. The CDR3 sequence: CASSQDRVHSPLHF. In nucleotides, the CDR3 is TGTGCCAGCAGCCAAGACAGAGTCCATTCACCCCTCCACTTT.

This clonotype showed up just a few times. V is TRBV29-1 and J is TRBJ2-7, with 7 nucleotides matching TRBD1. This CDR3 comprises 12 residues. CDR1 SQVTM and CDR2 ANQGSEA come from the germline V gene. V trimming: 7 bases; J trimming: 2 bases; junction bases outside the gene matches: 5. The CDR3 protein is CSAGQVPYEQYF. The CDR3 DNA reads TGCAGCGCCGGACAGGTCCCCTACGAGCAGTACTTC.

This chain uses TRBV24-1 with TRBJ2-5; 7 nucleotides match TRBD1. The trim removed 8 bases at V and 2 bases at J, leaving 10 bases unmatched. This CDR3 contains 15 residues. CDR1 and CDR2 from the germline V gene are KGHDR and SFDVKD. The CDR3 coding sequence is TGTGCCACCACCGCCTCAACAGGGGATCAAGAGACCCAGTACTTC. Amino acids: CATTASTGDQETQYF.

The genes are TRBV10-3 and TRBJ2-7, with TRBD2 identical over 14 bases. The germline CDR1 and CDR2 sequences are ENHRY and SYGVKD. The CDR3 is made up of 15 amino acids. The V and J ends lost 10 bases and 1 base, in that order; junction bases with no gene match: 6. As DNA, the CDR3 is TGTGCCACCCACGGGACTAGCGGGAGATCCTACGAGCAGTACTTC. It is translated as CATHGTSGRSYEQYF.

The chain is built from TRBV10-2 and TRBJ2-1; 8 bases match TRBD2. V trimming: 8 bases; J trimming: 1 base; junction bases outside the gene matches: 4. Looked up from germline, CDR1 is WSHSY and CDR2 is SAAADI. The CDR3 has 14 amino acids. The CDR3 region has the DNA TGCGCCAGCCGCGAGCGGGGGTCCTACAATGAGCAGTTCTTC. This gives the protein CASRERGSYNEQFF.

Only a few counts were recorded for this clonotype. The chain has TRBV29-1 and TRBJ1-2; a weak D match, TRBD1 (5 bases). Germline values: CDR1 SQVTM, CDR2 ANQGSEA. The CDR3 is 15 residues long. The V end was cut by 1 base, the J end by 1 base, with 13 bases between. The CDR3 region is CSVEAWSGRNYGYTF. CDR3 in DNA: TGCAGCGTTGAAGCCTGGTCGGGACGTAACTATGGCTACACCTTC.

A few counts support this clonotype. This chain connects TRBV29-1 to TRBJ2-1, with 10 bases identical to TRBD2. Germline values: CDR1 SQVTM, CDR2 ANQGSEA. There are 15 residues in the CDR3. Trimming removed 4 bases from V and 9 bases from J; junction bases left unmatched: 12. The DNA for the CDR3 is TGCAGCGTTGGACAACTAGCGGGGACCTCCACTGAGCAGTTCTTC. Protein: CSVGQLAGTSTEQFF.

This clonotype was detected only a few times. This rearrangement joins TRBV4-1 to TRBJ2-1; 10 bases are a match to TRBD2. There are 16 residues in the CDR3. CDR1 and CDR2 from the germline V gene are MGHRA and YSYEKL. V trimming: 1 base; J trimming: 9 bases; junction bases outside the gene matches: 9. CDR3 DNA: TGCGCCAGCAGCCAAGTAGCGGGAGGCGGCCCCCTTGAGCAGTTCTTC. Its translation is CASSQVAGGGPLEQFF.

This clonotype was observed many times. This chain connects TRBV11-2 to TRBJ2-5; possibly TRBD1 or TRBD2 for D (5 bases each). V was cut by 0 bases and J by 6 bases, with 20 bases left in between. Germline loops: CDR1 SGHAT, CDR2 FQNNGV. The CDR3 extends over 17 amino acids. CDR3 sequence: CASSLDESTLRGQTQYF. The CDR3 coding sequence is TGTGCCAGCAGCTTAGATGAGAGTACCCTGAGGGGACAGACCCAGTACTTC.

This clonotype showed up many times. The chain recombines TRBV20-1 with TRBJ1-1, with 8 bases matching TRBD1. Germline lookup yields CDR1 DFQATT and CDR2 SNEGSKA (reference sequence). The trim removed 3 bases at V and 5 bases at J, leaving 8 bases unmatched. This CDR3 spans 14 amino acids. The CDR3 DNA reads TGCAGTGCTAGGGGCAGGGGGCCTGCGACTGAAGCTTTCTTT. Translating gives CSARGRGPATEAFF.

This clonotype was counted ten times or more. The rearrangement links TRBV12-3 or TRBV12-4 to TRBJ1-2; D unclear. The CDR3 is made up of 14 amino acids. Trimming removed 3 bases from V and 5 bases from J, with 13 bases in between. The CDR3 loop reads CASSFWGNWYGYTF. The CDR3 DNA is TGTGCCAGCAGTTTTTGGGGAAATTGGTATGGCTACACCTTC.

The rearrangement uses TRBV18 and TRBJ2-7; TRBD1 matches 9 bases. The V gene's germline CDR1 is KGHSH and CDR2 LQKENI. This CDR3 has 13 residues. The V and J ends lost 6 bases and 5 bases, in that order; junction bases with no gene match: 5. CDR3 coding DNA: TGTGCCAGCTCGTGGGGACAGGGTGACGAGCAGTACTTC. Translation gives CASSWGQGDEQYF.

This clonotype appeared many times. The rearrangement uses TRBV3-1 and TRBJ1-2; perhaps TRBD1 as D (6 bases). CDR3 length equals 12 residues. The germline gives CDR1 LGHDT, CDR2 YNNKEL (reference sequence). V shed 4 bases and J shed 4 bases, with 7 bases lying between them. DNA for the CDR3: TGTGCCAGCAGCCGGGACACCTATGGCTACACCTTC. Amino acids: CASSRDTYGYTF.